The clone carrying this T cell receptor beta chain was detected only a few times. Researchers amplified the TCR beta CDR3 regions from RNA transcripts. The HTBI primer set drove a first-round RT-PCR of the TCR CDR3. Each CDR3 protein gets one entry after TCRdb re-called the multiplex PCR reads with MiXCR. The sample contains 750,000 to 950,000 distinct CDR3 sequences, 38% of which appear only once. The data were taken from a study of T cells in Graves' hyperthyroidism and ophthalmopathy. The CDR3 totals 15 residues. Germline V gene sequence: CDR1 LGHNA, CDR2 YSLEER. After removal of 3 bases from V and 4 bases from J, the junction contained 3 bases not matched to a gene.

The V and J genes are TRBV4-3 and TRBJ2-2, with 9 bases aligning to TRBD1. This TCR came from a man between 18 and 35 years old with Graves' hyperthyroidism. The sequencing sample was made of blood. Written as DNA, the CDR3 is TGCGCCAGCAGCCAGGGGACAGGGTTCACCGGGGAGCTGTTTTTT. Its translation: CASSQGTGFTGELFF.